This T cell receptor (beta chain) was captured in a study of identical twins. TCRdb passed the 5' RACE reads through MiXCR, listing each CDR3 protein once. The sample lists roughly 630,000 distinct CDR3 sequences; around 7.5% were seen once. These data were also reused for a study on yellow fever vaccine responses in identical twins.

This sequence was found in a woman under 30 in good health. Sequenced material: PBMCs.

The CDR3 bases are TGTGCCAGCAGCGAAAATCCAAAGCGGGAAGTCGCGTACAATGAGCAGTTCTTC. It is translated as CASSENPKREVAYNEQFF. The chain has TRBV27 and TRBJ2-1; TRBD2 matches at 7 bases. CDR3 length equals 18 residues. Germline lookup yields CDR1 MNHEY and CDR2 SMNVEV (reference sequence). J lost 4 bases, V lost 6 bases, and 18 bases had no gene match.